This T cell receptor beta chain was profiled in a study of radiation and T cells in renal cell carcinoma. Profiling relied on immunoSEQ multiplex PCR, and the TCRdb table lists in-frame clones only, not all of them. The sample includes roughly 130,000 clones, more than 75% of them seen just once. The time point: blood 2 weeks post-SBRT. Noted treatment: 15 Gy SBRT to primary tumor, nephrectomy 4 weeks later. V was clipped by 2 bases and J by 2 bases, with 2 bases between them. Germline lookup yields CDR1 SGHAT and CDR2 FQNNGV. The CDR3 totals 12 residues. This specimen consisted of blood, obtained from a patient whose treatment included radiotherapy and nephrectomy. The sequence was obtained from a woman aged 70-85 years with renal cell carcinoma. J is TRBJ2-3 and V is TRBV11-2; D not resolved. CDR3 coding DNA: TGTGCCAGCAGCTTATCCACAGATACGCAGTATTTT. As protein: CASSLSTDTQYF.